This T cell receptor beta chain is drawn from a study of beta chain features in type 1 diabetes. Study overall: Cell yields, gender and age were comparable in patients and healthy donors.

Study-level results: Lower insertion and higher deletion counts appeared at VDJ junctions in type 1 diabetes patients. All four CD4+ subsets from Type 1 diabetes patients carried moderately but significantly shorter TCRB CDR3s.

A single heparinised draw of about 100 mL on average was taken per donor. Sequencing targeted expressed TCRB transcripts, as all isolated RNA had been reverse transcribed. Average reads for naive, central memory and regulatory T cell samples were roughly 3.4 million. Sequencing used immunoSEQ multiplex PCR; TCRdb keeps in-frame clones, though not all of them. The sample shows about 660,000 clones, over 11% of them seen only once. The V gene's germline CDR1 is LGHNA and CDR2 YSLEER. The CDR3 has 16 amino acids. V lost 2 bases, J lost 4 bases, and 17 bases lay in between. Of note for this clone: Its target is not known.

Sequencing was performed on naive CD4+ T cells from blood. The chain has TRBV4-3 and TRBJ1-2; perhaps TRBD1 as D (5 bases). The sequence was collected from a man between 18 and 29 years old with type 1 diabetes. The CDR3 loop is CASSQPGAGMRYGYTF. DNA of the CDR3: TGCGCCAGCAGCCAACCCGGGGCAGGGATGCGCTATGGCTACACCTTC.